One and the same sample provided the 4 T cell receptor beta chains below, sequenced in a study of early T cells in non-severe SARS-CoV-2 infection. TCRdb reanalysed the 5' RACE reads using MiXCR and keeps one entry per CDR3 protein. Of more than 65,000 distinct CDR3 sequences listed, about 15% are singletons. Sequencing used whole blood, obtained at baseline. Source of these receptors: an adult who was a healthcare worker with PCR-confirmed SARS-CoV-2 infection or an uninfected control (not recorded which).

This rearrangement joins TRBV5-5 to TRBJ2-4, with 8 bases that match TRBD2. After removal of 4 bases from V and 8 bases from J, the junction contained 8 bases not matched to a gene. This CDR3 comprises 14 residues. Germline CDR1 reads SGHKS; CDR2 reads YYEKEE (reference sequence). The CDR3 coding sequence is TGTGCCAGCAGCCCAGGACTAGCAGTGGACATTCAGTACTTC. Translation gives CASSPGLAVDIQYF.

In this sample, this clonotype turned up a few times. The rearrangement uses TRBV10-1 and TRBJ1-2; unclear D gene. Germline V gene sequence: CDR1 WNHNN, CDR2 SYGVQD (reference sequence). The CDR3 is made up of 13 amino acids. The ends were cut back, 5 bases at V and 2 bases at J, with 9 bases in the middle. The CDR3 DNA sequence: TGCGCCAGCAGTCCAGGACGGAACTATGGCTACACCTTC. As protein: CASSPGRNYGYTF.

The chain carries TRBV20-1 and TRBJ2-3, with D unclear. CDR3 size: 12 residues. V was cut by 3 bases and J by 5 bases, with 9 bases left in between. Germline V gene sequence: CDR1 DFQATT, CDR2 SNEGSKA (reference sequence). Here the CDR3 DNA reads TGCAGTGCTAGGCGGCCGCAAGATACGCAGTATTTT. Translation gives CSARRPQDTQYF.

The chain is built from TRBV5-1 and TRBJ2-1; 9 bases match TRBD2. Germline CDR1 reads SGHRS; CDR2 reads YFSETQ. The CDR3 spans 16 residues. Trimming cost V 0 bases and J 8 bases; bases outside gene matches: 9. This chain's CDR3 is CASSLASSGKSDEQFF. The DNA of the CDR3 is TGCGCCAGCAGCTTGGCCTCTAGCGGGAAGTCTGATGAGCAGTTCTTC.